This T cell receptor (beta chain) was sequenced for a study of early T cells in non-severe SARS-CoV-2 infection. General study results and limits: The VDJdb matching leaned toward anti-spike CD8 responses and overlooked private and CD4 specificities.

This clonotype was seen more than once but under ten times. What it recognizes is unknown. cDNA molecules, individually, were tagged with unique molecular identifiers. TCRdb re-analysed the 5' RACE reads in MiXCR, keeping a single row per CDR3 protein. This sample has roughly 23,000 distinct CDR3 sequences, with around 5% found just once. The CDR3 has 15 residues. V lost 4 bases to trimming and J lost 2 bases; unmatched junction nucleotides: 5. Germline CDR1 and CDR2: PRHDT and FYEKMQ (reference sequence). This sequence originates from an adult who was a healthcare worker with PCR-confirmed SARS-CoV-2 infection or an uninfected control (not recorded which). V gene TRBV13 combines with J gene TRBJ1-2; TRBD1 matches 9 bases. The sample here was whole blood, taken at baseline. The CDR3 sequence: CASSSLQGANYGYTF. CDR3 sequence (DNA): TGTGCCAGCAGCTCCTTACAGGGGGCGAACTATGGCTACACCTTC.